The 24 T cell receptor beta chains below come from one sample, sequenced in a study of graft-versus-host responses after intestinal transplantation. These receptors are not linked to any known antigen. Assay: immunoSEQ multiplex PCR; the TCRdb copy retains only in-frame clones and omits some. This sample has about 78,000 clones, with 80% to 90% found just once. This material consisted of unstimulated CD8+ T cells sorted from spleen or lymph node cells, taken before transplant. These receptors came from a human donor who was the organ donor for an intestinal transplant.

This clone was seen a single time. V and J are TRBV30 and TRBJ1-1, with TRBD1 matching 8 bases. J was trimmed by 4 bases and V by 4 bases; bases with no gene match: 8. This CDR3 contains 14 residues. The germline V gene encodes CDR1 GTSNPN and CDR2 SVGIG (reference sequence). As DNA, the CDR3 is TGTGCCTGGAAAAGGACAGGGATGGGCACTGAAGCTTTCTTT. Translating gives CAWKRTGMGTEAFF.

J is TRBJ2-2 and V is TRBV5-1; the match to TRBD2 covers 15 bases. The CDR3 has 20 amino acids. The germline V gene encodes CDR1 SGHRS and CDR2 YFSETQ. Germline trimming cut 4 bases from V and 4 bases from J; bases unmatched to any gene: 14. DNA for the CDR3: TGCGCCAGCAGCCCTGGGACTAGCGGGGGGCCTCTGGTGATCACCGGGGAGCTGTTTTTT. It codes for CASSPGTSGGPLVITGELFF.

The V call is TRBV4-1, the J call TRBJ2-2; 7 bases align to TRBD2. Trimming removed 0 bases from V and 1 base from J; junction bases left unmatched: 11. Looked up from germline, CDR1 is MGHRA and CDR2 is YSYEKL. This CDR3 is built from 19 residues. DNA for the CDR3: TGCGCCAGCAGCCAAGAGACCCTAGCGGCTGGGCTGAACACCGGGGAGCTGTTTTTT. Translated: CASSQETLAAGLNTGELFF.

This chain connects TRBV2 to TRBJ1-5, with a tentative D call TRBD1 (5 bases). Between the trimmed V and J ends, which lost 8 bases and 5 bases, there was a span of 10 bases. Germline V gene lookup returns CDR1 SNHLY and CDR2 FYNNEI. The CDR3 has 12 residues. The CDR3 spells CASSRGDQPQHF. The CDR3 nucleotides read TGTGCCAGCTCAAGAGGGGATCAGCCCCAGCATTTT.

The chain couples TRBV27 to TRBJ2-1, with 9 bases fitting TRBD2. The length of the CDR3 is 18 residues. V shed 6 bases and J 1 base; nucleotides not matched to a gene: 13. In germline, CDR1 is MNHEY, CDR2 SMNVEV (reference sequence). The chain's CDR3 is CASSKGRGGGKSYNEQFF. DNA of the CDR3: TGTGCCAGCAGCAAGGGGCGGGGGGGCGGGAAGTCCTACAATGAGCAGTTCTTC.

CDR3 residues: CASSPSSGTHYEQYF. The CDR3 nucleotides read TGTGCCAGCAGTCCAAGTTCGGGAACTCACTACGAGCAGTACTTC. The chain uses TRBV7-9 and TRBJ2-7; D perhaps matches TRBD2 (5 bases). The CDR3 extends over 15 amino acids. V was shortened by 6 bases and J by 3 bases, with 18 bases between the two germline ends. Germline V gene sequence: CDR1 SEHNR, CDR2 FQNEAQ (reference sequence).

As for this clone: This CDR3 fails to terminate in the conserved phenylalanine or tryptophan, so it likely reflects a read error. The CDR3 here is CATSKKQGYEQYL. In DNA form, the CDR3 reads TGTGCCACCAGCAAGAAACAGGGTTACGAGCAGTACCTC. This chain links TRBV15 with TRBJ2-7; perhaps TRBD1 as D (6 bases). In germline, CDR1 is LNHNV, CDR2 YYDKDF (reference sequence). The germline V and J ends were trimmed by 4 bases and 4 bases, with 11 bases remaining between them. This CDR3 is 13 amino acids long.

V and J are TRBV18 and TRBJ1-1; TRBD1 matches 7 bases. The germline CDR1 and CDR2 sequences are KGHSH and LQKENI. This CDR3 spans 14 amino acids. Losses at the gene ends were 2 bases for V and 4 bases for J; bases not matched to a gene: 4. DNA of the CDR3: TGTGCCAGCTCACCAACGACAGGGAGCACTGAAGCTTTCTTT. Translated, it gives CASSPTTGSTEAFF.

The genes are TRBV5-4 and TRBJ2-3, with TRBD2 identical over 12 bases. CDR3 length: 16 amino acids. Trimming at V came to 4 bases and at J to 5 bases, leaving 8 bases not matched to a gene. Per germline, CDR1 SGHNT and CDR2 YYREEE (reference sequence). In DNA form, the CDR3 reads TGTGCCAGCAGCCCACGACTAGCGGGGGCTGGAGATACGCAGTATTTT. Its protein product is CASSPRLAGAGDTQYF.

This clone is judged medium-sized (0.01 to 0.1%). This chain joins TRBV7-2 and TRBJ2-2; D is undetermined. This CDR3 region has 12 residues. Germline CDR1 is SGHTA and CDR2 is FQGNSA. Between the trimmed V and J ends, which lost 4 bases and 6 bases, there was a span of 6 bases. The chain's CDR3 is CASSSLPGELFF. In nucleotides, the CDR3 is TGTGCCAGCAGCTCCCTTCCCGGGGAGCTGTTTTTT.

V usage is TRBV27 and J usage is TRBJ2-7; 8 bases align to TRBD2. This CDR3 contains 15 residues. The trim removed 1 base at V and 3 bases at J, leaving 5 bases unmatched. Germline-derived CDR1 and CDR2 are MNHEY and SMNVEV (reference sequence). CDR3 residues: CASSLFGGAFYEQYF. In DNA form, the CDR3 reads TGTGCCAGCAGTTTATTCGGGGGGGCTTTCTACGAGCAGTACTTC.

The DNA of the CDR3 is TGTGCCAGTAGCCCATTTCCGGGACAGTTATCCTACGAGCAGTACTTC. It encodes CASSPFPGQLSYEQYF. The chain couples TRBV19 to TRBJ2-7; 7 nucleotides match TRBD1. The germline gives CDR1 LNHDA, CDR2 SQIVND (reference sequence). The CDR3 is made up of 16 amino acids. V shed 6 bases, J shed 1 base, and the junction held 12 bases outside the gene matches.

CDR3 in amino acids: CASSLEVDSGGVGYTF. CDR3 DNA sequence: TGTGCCAGCAGCTTAGAGGTTGACTCCGGAGGGGTAGGCTACACCTTC. V is TRBV7-2 and J is TRBJ1-2, with D possibly being TRBD1 (5 bases). The CDR3 is 16 residues long. Germline CDR1 is SGHTA and CDR2 is FQGNSA. V shed 1 base and J shed 8 bases, with 20 bases lying between them.

DNA of the CDR3: TGTGCCACCCTTGGGGATAACTATGGCTACACCTTC. This encodes CATLGDNYGYTF. This chain links TRBV25-1 with TRBJ1-2; no clear D gene. CDR1 and CDR2 (germline): MGHDK, SYGVNS. The CDR3 is 12 residues long. Trimming took off 10 bases at V and 1 base at J, with 10 bases between the two ends.

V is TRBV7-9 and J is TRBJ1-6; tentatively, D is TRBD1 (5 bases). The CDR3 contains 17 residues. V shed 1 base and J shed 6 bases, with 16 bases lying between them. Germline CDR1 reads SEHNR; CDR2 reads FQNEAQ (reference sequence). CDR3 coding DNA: TGTGCCAGCAGCTTAGACTCGGGGATGAGGGGTAATTCACCCCTCCACTTT. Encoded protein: CASSLDSGMRGNSPLHF.

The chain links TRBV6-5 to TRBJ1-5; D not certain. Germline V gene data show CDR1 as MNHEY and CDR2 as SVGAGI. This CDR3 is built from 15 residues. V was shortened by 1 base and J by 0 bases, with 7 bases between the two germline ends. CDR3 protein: CASSYFYGSNQPQHF. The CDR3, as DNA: TGTGCCAGCAGTTACTTCTACGGTAGCAATCAGCCCCAGCATTTT.

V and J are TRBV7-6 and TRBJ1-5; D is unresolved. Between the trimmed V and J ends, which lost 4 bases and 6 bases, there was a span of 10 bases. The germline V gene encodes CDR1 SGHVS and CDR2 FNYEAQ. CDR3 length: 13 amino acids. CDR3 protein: CASSSTVSQPQHF. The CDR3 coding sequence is TGTGCCAGCAGCTCGACTGTAAGTCAGCCCCAGCATTTT.

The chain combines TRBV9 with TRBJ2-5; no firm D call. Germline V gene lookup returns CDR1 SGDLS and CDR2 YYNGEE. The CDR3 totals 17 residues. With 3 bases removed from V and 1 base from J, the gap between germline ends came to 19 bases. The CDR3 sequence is CASSEGGVGGLQETQYF. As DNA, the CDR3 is TGTGCCAGCAGCGAAGGTGGAGTGGGCGGCCTCCAAGAGACCCAGTACTTC. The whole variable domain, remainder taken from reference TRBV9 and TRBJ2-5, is DSGVTQTPKHLITATGQRVTLRCSPRSGDLSVYWYQQSLDQGLQFLIQYYNGEERAKGNILERFSAQQFPDLHSELNLSSLELGDSALYFCASSEGGVGGLQETQYFGPGTRLLVL.

This CDR3 is CASLPGEGHYGYTF. CDR3 DNA sequence: TGTGCCAGCTTACCCGGGGAGGGACACTATGGCTACACCTTC. The rearrangement joins TRBV7-3 to TRBJ1-2; a possible D gene is TRBD1 (5 bases). Germline V gene data show CDR1 as SGHTA and CDR2 as FQGTGA. V was cut by 8 bases and J by 3 bases, with 16 bases left in between. There are 14 residues in the CDR3.

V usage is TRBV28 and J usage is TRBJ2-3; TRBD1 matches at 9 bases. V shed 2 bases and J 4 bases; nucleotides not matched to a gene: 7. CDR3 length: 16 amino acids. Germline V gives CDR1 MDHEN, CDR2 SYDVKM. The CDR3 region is CASSLADRGRPDTQYF. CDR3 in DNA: TGTGCCAGCAGTTTAGCGGACAGGGGACGGCCAGATACGCAGTATTTT. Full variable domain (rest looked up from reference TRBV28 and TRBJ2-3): DVKVTQSSRYLVKRTGEKVFLECVQDMDHENMFWYRQDPGLGLRLIYFSYDVKMKEKGDIPEGYSVSREKKERFSLILESASTNQTSMYLCASSLADRGRPDTQYFGPGTRLTVL.

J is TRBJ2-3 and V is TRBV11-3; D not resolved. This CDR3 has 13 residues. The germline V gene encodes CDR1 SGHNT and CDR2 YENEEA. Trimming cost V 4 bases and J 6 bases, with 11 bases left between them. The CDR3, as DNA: TGTGCCAGCAGCTCCTACAACGGGGATACGCAGTATTTT. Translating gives CASSSYNGDTQYF.

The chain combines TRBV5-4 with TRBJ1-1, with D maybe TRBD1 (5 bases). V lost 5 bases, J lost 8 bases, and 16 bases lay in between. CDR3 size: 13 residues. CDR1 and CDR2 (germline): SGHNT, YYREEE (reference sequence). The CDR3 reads CASSWGGSGEAFF. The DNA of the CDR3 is TGTGCCAGCAGTTGGGGGGGGTCCGGCGAAGCTTTCTTT.

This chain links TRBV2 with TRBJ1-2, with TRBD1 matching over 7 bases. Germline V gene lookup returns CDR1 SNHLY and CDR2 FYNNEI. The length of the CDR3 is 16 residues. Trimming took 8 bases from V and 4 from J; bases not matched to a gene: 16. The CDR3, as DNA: TGTGCCAGCCGGCAACTCGGGACAGCTACCTTCTATGGCTACACCTTC. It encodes CASRQLGTATFYGYTF.

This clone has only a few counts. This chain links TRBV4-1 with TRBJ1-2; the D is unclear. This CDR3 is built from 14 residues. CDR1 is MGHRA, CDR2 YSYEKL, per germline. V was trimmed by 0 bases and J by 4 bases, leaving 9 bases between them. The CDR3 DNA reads TGCGCCAGCAGCCAAGATCGGGCCCTCTATGGCTACACCTTC. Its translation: CASSQDRALYGYTF.